This T cell receptor (beta chain) comes out of a study of neurological immune-mediated disorders. V was pared by 0 bases and J by 2 bases, with 3 bases of the junction left unmatched. The CDR3 covers 15 residues. Per germline, CDR1 SGHAT and CDR2 FQDESV (reference sequence). This clonotype has at least ten counts. The cDNA was generated through 5'RACE incorporating 10-nucleotide random UMIs. Over 170 million TCR-beta sequences from 15-18 subjects were obtained in each sequencing run. TCRdb reprocessed the 5' RACE reads with MiXCR, giving one entry per CDR3 protein. The sample has about 38,000 distinct CDR3 sequences, approximately 5% seen once; the top ten hold approximately 9.1%. Healthy controls comprised blood bank volunteers in Maryland, USA. The sorted libraries drew on fewer than 1.1 million T cells that were CD4+ or CD8+.

This clonotype was sampled from a man between 18 and 35 years old in good health. The chain uses TRBV11-1 and TRBJ2-5, with 7 bases matching TRBD2. Sequencing was carried out using CD4+ T cells from blood. The CDR3 bases are TGTGCCAGCAGCTTAGCGTCGCGGGGGCAAGAGACCCAGTACTTC. Protein product: CASSLASRGQETQYF.